This TCR beta chain is from a study of shared clonotypes between healthy human individuals. In the study overall: Each donor had three CD4 naive, three CD4 memory, two CD8 naive and one CD8 memory plate. Points from the study as a whole: A reduction in generation probabilities was seen for non-shared clonotypes relative to those shared by all four donors.

The assay was immunoSEQ multiplex PCR, and TCRdb's table has in-frame clones only and misses some. The sample lists 450,000 to 700,000 clones; nearly 97% were seen once. Of note for this clone: Its antigen is as yet unknown.

J gave up 5 bases and V 3 bases, and 4 bases lay outside the gene matches. This CDR3 comprises 15 residues. Per the germline V gene, CDR1 is KGHSH and CDR2 is LQKENI. Naive CD8 cells lacked CD45RO, underwent positive selection for CCR7 and left out terminally differentiated effector memory CD45RA+ cells. The donor population consisted of healthy HIV-negative adults with no recent acute infections or vaccinations. The TCR sequence derives from a woman between 25 and 40 years old in good health. The sequencing sample was made of naive CD8+ T cells sorted from blood. The chain couples TRBV18 to TRBJ2-1, with 10 bases that match TRBD2. CDR3 sequence: CASSPLAGENNEQFF. CDR3 sequence (DNA): TGTGCCAGCTCACCCCTAGCGGGAGAGAACAATGAGCAGTTCTTC. Complete variable domain (other parts from reference TRBV18 and TRBJ2-1): NAGVMQNPRHLVRRRGQEARLRCSPMKGHSHVYWYRQLPEEGLKFMVYLQKENIIDESGMPKERFSAEFPKEGPSILRIQQVVRGDSAAYFCASSPLAGENNEQFFGPGTRLTVL.